This entry lists 30 T cell receptor beta chains sequenced from one sample in a study of Graves' ophthalmopathy and Graves' hyperthyroidism. Researchers took RNA transcripts and amplified TCR beta CDR3 regions from them. The first-round RT-PCR employed HTBI primers together with the Qiagen OneStep RT-PCR kit. A multiplex PCR was then performed as the second round. TCRdb fed the multiplex PCR reads into MiXCR, producing one record per CDR3 protein. The sample consists of 40,000 to 45,000 distinct CDR3 sequences, around 52% of them appearing once. Sequencing was done on a sample of peripheral blood. The receptors shown here come from an adult man with Graves' ophthalmopathy.

The CDR3 loop is CSASPGAYGYTF. The DNA of the CDR3 is TGCAGTGCTAGCCCAGGGGCCTATGGCTACACCTTC. This chain joins TRBV20-1 and TRBJ1-2, with D possibly being TRBD1 (6 bases). This CDR3 contains 12 residues. Looked up from germline, CDR1 is DFQATT and CDR2 is SNEGSKA (reference sequence). Trimming removed 3 bases at V and 4 bases at J, with 9 bases between.

V gene TRBV19 combines with J gene TRBJ1-2; 7 bases match TRBD1. CDR1 is LNHDA and CDR2 is SQIVND in the germline V gene (reference sequence). The CDR3 is made up of 18 amino acids. V was pared by 4 bases and J by 0 bases, with 14 bases of the junction left unmatched. In DNA, the CDR3 is TGTGCCAGTAGTACCCTCCGGGCAGGGGGAGAAGCTAACTATGGCTACACCTTC. Translated: CASSTLRAGGEANYGYTF.

This clonotype was seen ten or more times. This chain connects TRBV19 to TRBJ2-7; no clear D. In germline, CDR1 is LNHDA, CDR2 SQIVND (reference sequence). The CDR3 totals 16 residues. Trimming removed 3 bases at V and 4 bases at J, with 19 bases between. Here the CDR3 DNA reads TGTGCCAGTAGTATCCGTAGGACGTTAACAATTTACGAGCAGTACTTC. This sequence encodes CASSIRRTLTIYEQYF.

The chain couples TRBV7-3 to TRBJ2-5; 8 positions agree with TRBD1. This CDR3 spans 16 amino acids. Germline V gives CDR1 SGHTA, CDR2 FQGTGA. With V trimmed by 5 bases and J by 5 bases, 13 bases remained unmatched. CDR3 region: CASSLSSGTGGETQYF. CDR3 sequence (DNA): TGTGCCAGCAGCCTCTCATCCGGGACAGGAGGGGAGACCCAGTACTTC.

There are many counts of this clonotype. The chain recombines TRBV6-5 with TRBJ2-7; D not certain. V was pared by 0 bases and J by 4 bases, with 16 bases between. The CDR3 totals 16 residues. Germline loops: CDR1 MNHEY, CDR2 SVGAGI. The CDR3 protein is CASSYSPRRALYEQYV. CDR3 in DNA: TGTGCCAGCAGTTACTCACCACGTAGGGCGCTTTACGAGCAGTACGTC.

The J gene is TRBJ2-7, the V gene TRBV5-6, with 7 bases aligning to TRBD1. The CDR3 sequence is 13 residues long. J lost 7 bases, V lost 3 bases, and 7 bases had no gene match. Germline V gene sequence: CDR1 SGHDT, CDR2 YYEEEE. The CDR3 bases are TGTGCCAGCAGCTATATAGACAGGGAGGAGCAGTACTTC. As protein: CASSYIDREEQYF.

This chain connects TRBV20-1 to TRBJ1-2, with unresolved D. This CDR3 comprises 10 residues. Germline V gives CDR1 DFQATT, CDR2 SNEGSKA (reference sequence). V was pared by 1 base and J by 12 bases, with 9 bases between. CDR3 in DNA: TGCAGTGCTAGAGGGACCCTCAACACCTTC. It is translated as CSARGTLNTF.

This clonotype was recorded many times. The chain couples TRBV28 to TRBJ1-5; 7 bases map to TRBD1. The CDR3 loop spans 13 amino acids. After removal of 7 bases from V and 5 bases from J, the junction contained 5 bases not matched to a gene. CDR1 is MDHEN, CDR2 SYDVKM, per germline. CDR3 loop: CASIGGRYQPQHF. The CDR3 DNA is TGTGCCAGCATAGGGGGCCGTTATCAGCCCCAGCATTTT.

This clonotype was picked up many times. This chain joins TRBV3-2 and TRBJ2-7. TRBV3-2 counts as a pseudogene. The CDR3 consists of 13 residues. This CDR3 is CASSQGEPYEQYV. The CDR3 DNA is TGTGCCAGCAGCCAAGGGGAGCCCTACGAGCAGTACGTC.

In this sample, this clonotype turned up many times. The V call is TRBV13, the J call TRBJ2-1, with D perhaps matching TRBD2 (6 bases). The germline V gene encodes CDR1 PRHDT and CDR2 FYEKMQ (reference sequence). Trimming took off 5 bases at V and 2 bases at J, with 16 bases between the two ends. This CDR3 comprises 16 residues. The chain's CDR3 is CASSPYRDSPYNEQFF. The CDR3 nucleotides are TGTGCCAGCAGCCCGTACCGGGACTCACCCTACAATGAGCAGTTCTTC. The full variable domain, in which reference TRBV13 and TRBJ2-1 provide the parts outside the CDR3, is AAGVIQSPRHLIKEKRETATLKCYPIPRHDTVYWYQQGPGQDPQFLISFYEKMQSDKGSIPDRFSAQQFSDYHSELNMSSLELGDSALYFCASSPYRDSPYNEQFFGPGTRLTVL.

The V and J genes are TRBV2 and TRBJ1-2, with D unresolved. Trimming stripped 6 bases from V and 2 bases from J, with 13 bases between. Germline V lookup: CDR1 SNHLY, CDR2 FYNNEI. CDR3 length: 14 residues. The CDR3 here is CASSEAGINYGYTF. CDR3 bases: TGTGCCAGCAGCGAGGCAGGAATAAACTATGGCTACACCTTC. The full variable domain, rest sourced from reference TRBV2 and TRBJ1-2, is EPEVTQTPSHQVTQMGQEVILRCVPISNHLYFYWYRQILGQKVEFLVSFYNNEISEKSEIFDDQFSVERPDGSNFTLKIRSTKLEDSAMYFCASSEAGINYGYTFGSGTRLTVV.

V gene TRBV15 combines with J gene TRBJ2-5, with D unresolved. The CDR3 covers 15 residues. Per the germline V gene, CDR1 is LNHNV and CDR2 is YYDKDF (reference sequence). CDR3 nucleotide sequence: TGTGCTAGACGCAATCCGACAAGGTTTGCTGAGACCCAGTACTTC. Its protein is CARRNPTRFAETQYF.

The rearrangement links TRBV27 to TRBJ2-7; TRBD1 matches at 8 bases. Germline V gene data show CDR1 as MNHEY and CDR2 as SMNVEV (reference sequence). This CDR3 region has 20 residues. For the CDR3, the DNA is TGTGCGGCGGGCGCAGGGGGCTGGGCGGGACACCAGCAACAGTACTACGAGCAGTACTTC. Translated, it gives CAAGAGGWAGHQQQYYEQYF.

This clonotype was seen repeatedly, ten times or more. The rearrangement joins TRBV6-4 to TRBJ1-2; the D gene is possibly TRBD1 (5 bases). Germline V gene sequence: CDR1 MRHNA, CDR2 SNTAGT. This CDR3 is 14 amino acids long. Trimming left V 0 bases short and J 7 bases short, with 12 bases between. CDR3 residues: CASSDSKGARGYTF. The DNA of the CDR3 is TGTGCCAGCAGTGACTCGAAAGGGGCTCGTGGCTACACCTTC.

V gene TRBV10-3 combines with J gene TRBJ2-7, with TRBD1 matching 9 bases. Germline loops: CDR1 ENHRY, CDR2 SYGVKD. The CDR3 is 14 residues long. The V gene end was trimmed by 6 bases and the J gene end by 6 bases; junction bases not matched to a gene: 9. CDR3 nucleotide sequence: TGTGCCATCAGCCCCGGACAGGGGAGTCTCGAGCAGTACTTC. This gives the protein CAISPGQGSLEQYF.

This clonotype was seen a single time. The chain combines TRBV12-3 or TRBV12-4 with TRBJ1-2; TRBD1 might be the D (5 bases). The CDR3 loop spans 16 amino acids. Trimming removed 5 bases at V and 4 bases at J, with 20 bases between. DNA of the CDR3: TGTGCCAGCAGTACTCCCCGACAGCCAGGTCCCTATGGCTACACCTTC. Its translation is CASSTPRQPGPYGYTF.

This clonotype was observed many times. The rearrangement uses TRBV19 and TRBJ2-5; D is possibly TRBD2 (5 bases). Trimming cost V 3 bases and J 4 bases, with 15 bases left between them. The CDR3 runs 15 residues. Germline assignment: CDR1 LNHDA and CDR2 SQIVND (reference sequence). DNA of the CDR3: TGTGCCAGTAGTATCCCGGCAGGAGGAGGAGAGACCCAGTACTTC. Its protein is CASSIPAGGGETQYF.

This clonotype showed up just once. The chain has TRBV4-2 and TRBJ1-1, with TRBD1 identical over 8 bases. The CDR3 has 16 residues. CDR1 and CDR2 (germline): LGHNA, YNFKEQ. Trimming removed 6 bases from V and 2 bases from J; junction bases left unmatched: 11. The CDR3 protein is CASRPTGEAGNTEAFF. The CDR3 DNA sequence: TGTGCCAGCAGACCGACAGGGGAAGCTGGAAACACTGAAGCTTTCTTT.

This clonotype appeared many times. This chain links TRBV7-2 with TRBJ2-2; D perhaps matches TRBD1 (5 bases). Trimming took 1 base from V and 2 from J, leaving 11 bases between them. CDR1 SGHTA and CDR2 FQGNSA come from the germline V gene. This CDR3 contains 16 residues. CDR3 DNA sequence: TGTGCCAGCAGCTTAGGGTCAGGGTCCAACACCGGGGAGCTGTTTTTT. Protein sequence: CASSLGSGSNTGELFF.

This clonotype is a singleton in its sample. J is TRBJ2-2 and V is TRBV13; no reliable D call. The V gene lost 0 bases and the J gene lost 5 bases, with 4 bases spanning the gap. CDR1 and CDR2 from the germline V gene are PRHDT and FYEKMQ (reference sequence). The CDR3 totals 13 residues. CDR3 region: CASSLGVTGELFF. CDR3 nucleotide sequence: TGTGCCAGCAGCTTAGGGGTAACCGGGGAGCTGTTTTTT.

As for this clonotype: The missing conserved phenylalanine or tryptophan at the end of this CDR3 makes a read error likely. The DNA is left out, because the CDR3 cannot be placed on it with certainty; the CDR3 is given as TCRdb lists it. The chain links TRBV7-3 to TRBJ2-2; the table's TRBD1 call for D was not verified on the DNA. The CDR3 is 16 residues long, counting both termini. CDR1 is SGHTA, CDR2 FQGTGA, per germline. CDR3 amino acids: CASSRIPGQGHRGAVV.

A word on this clonotype: It is likely a read error, because the conserved phenylalanine at the end of the CDR3 is missing. CDR3 amino acids: CASSLDDRASIDTQYV. The CDR3, as DNA: TGTGCCAGCAGCTTAGATGACAGGGCTAGCATAGATACGCAGTATGTT. The chain joins TRBV7-9 to TRBJ2-3, with 7 bases fitting TRBD1. The germline gives CDR1 SEHNR, CDR2 FQNEAQ (reference sequence). This CDR3 contains 16 residues.

This clonotype was recorded at least ten times. The chain carries TRBV2 and TRBJ2-1, with 9 bases fitting TRBD2. CDR1 is SNHLY and CDR2 is FYNNEI in the germline V gene. With 6 bases clipped from V and 2 bases from J, the junction kept 5 bases outside the gene matches. The CDR3 extends over 15 amino acids. CDR3 nucleotides: TGTGCCAGCAGCCGAAGCGGGAGGACCTACAATGAGCAGTTCTTC. Translating gives CASSRSGRTYNEQFF.

The rearrangement joins TRBV29-1 to TRBJ2-7, with a tentative D call TRBD1 (5 bases). V shed 6 bases and J shed 3 bases, with 18 bases lying between them. CDR3 size: 14 residues. CDR1 SQVTM and CDR2 ANQGSEA come from the germline V gene. CDR3 residues: CSVVVGAVDYEQYF. The CDR3 nucleotides read TGCAGCGTCGTAGTAGGGGCGGTGGACTACGAGCAGTACTTC.

The genes are TRBV2 and TRBJ2-5; 15 positions agree with TRBD2. With V trimmed by 6 bases and J by 4 bases, 9 bases remained unmatched. The length of the CDR3 is 17 residues. Germline V gives CDR1 SNHLY, CDR2 FYNNEI. CDR3 amino acids: CASRNRTSGGAGETQYF. CDR3 DNA sequence: TGTGCCAGCAGAAATAGGACTAGCGGGGGGGCGGGAGAGACCCAGTACTTC.

The genes are TRBV20-1 and TRBJ2-1, with a possible D match to TRBD1 (5 bases). With 4 bases removed from V and 6 bases from J, the gap between germline ends came to 10 bases. In germline, CDR1 is DFQATT, CDR2 SNEGSKA (reference sequence). The CDR3 extends over 12 amino acids. The CDR3 DNA sequence: TGCAGTGCTATATCAGGGCTCAATGAGCAGTTCTTC. Protein: CSAISGLNEQFF.

The gene calls are TRBV2 and TRBJ2-3; D possibly corresponds to TRBD1 (6 bases). CDR1 is SNHLY, CDR2 FYNNEI, per germline. Between the trimmed V and J ends, which lost 6 bases and 5 bases, there was a span of 15 bases. The CDR3 is 14 amino acids. The CDR3 DNA is TGTGCCAGCAGCCAGGGGTCAGAGGAAGATACGCAGTATTTT. Its translation: CASSQGSEEDTQYF.

V gene TRBV7-2 combines with J gene TRBJ2-7, with unresolved D. Near its end, the DNA agrees better with TRBJ2-1, so the J call may be wrong. In germline, CDR1 is SGHTA, CDR2 FQGNSA. CDR3 length: 15 residues. The CDR3 nucleotides are TGTGCCAGCAGCTTATTCACGGACGGATTCGATGAGCAGTTCTTC. The encoded protein is CASSLFTDGFDEQFF.

This chain connects TRBV2 to TRBJ2-1; TRBD2 matches 7 bases. This CDR3 has 15 amino acids. From germline, CDR1 is SNHLY and CDR2 FYNNEI. The trim removed 2 bases at V and 5 bases at J, leaving 6 bases unmatched. The CDR3 DNA sequence: TGTGCCAGCAGTGAAACAGCGGGAAGGAACAATGAGCAGTTCTTC. It yields the protein CASSETAGRNNEQFF.

This clonotype was detected many times. This chain connects TRBV19 to TRBJ1-5; the match to TRBD1 covers 10 bases. Unmatched junction bases numbered 2, after V lost 4 bases and J lost 2 bases. In germline, CDR1 is LNHDA, CDR2 SQIVND (reference sequence). The CDR3 contains 15 residues. CDR3 region: CASSKTGGGNQPQHF. CDR3 DNA: TGTGCCAGTAGTAAGACAGGGGGCGGCAATCAGCCCCAGCATTTT.